This T cell receptor (beta chain) was recovered during a study of T cells in Graves' hyperthyroidism and ophthalmopathy. Patients aged 18 to 65 had newly diagnosed hyperthyroidism that had lasted under 2 months. Researchers barred patients who had uncontrolled infection, other autoimmune disease, pregnancy or lactation. This clonotype showed up many times. Its antigen is unidentified. Regarding the study as a whole: Most clonotypes expanded in the thyroid (above 0.001) were also present in blood.

Amplified regions were TCR beta CDR3 sequences from RNA transcripts. The HTBI primer set was used in a first-round RT-PCR of the TCR CDR3. MiXCR was run by TCRdb on the multiplex PCR reads, yielding one entry per CDR3 protein. The table lists under 750,000 distinct CDR3 sequences, 18% of them singletons. Germline V gene data show CDR1 as MNHEY and CDR2 as SMNVEV (reference sequence). Trimming removed 10 bases from V and 5 bases from J; junction bases left unmatched: 5. This CDR3 comprises 12 residues. The sequenced sample consisted of blood. The clonotype was recovered from a woman between 50 and 59 years old with Graves' hyperthyroidism that later progressed to Graves' ophthalmopathy. This chain links TRBV27 with TRBJ2-5, with 9 bases fitting TRBD2. The CDR3: CATGGGGETQYF. CDR3 bases: TGTGCCACGGGCGGGGGGGGTGAGACCCAGTACTTC.